These 16 T cell receptor beta chains share one sample of origin, sequenced in a study of beta chain features in type 1 diabetes. cDNA synthesis used the whole RNA isolate, giving expressed TCRB sequences. The repertoire was sequenced with immunoSEQ multiplex PCR; TCRdb's copy has only in-frame clones and lacks some. The sample yields 120,000 or so clones, roughly a sixth seen once. Regarding the study as a whole: Significant though moderate, a shortening of TCRB CDR3s appeared in all four CD4+ subsets of Type 1 diabetes patients.

No antigen has been assigned to these receptors. Input material: central memory CD4+ T cells from blood. The receptors were sampled from a man aged 18 to 35 with type 1 diabetes.

This clone was detected a few times. The rearrangement links TRBV29-1 to TRBJ2-5; D might be TRBD2 (6 bases). Germline loops: CDR1 SQVTM, CDR2 ANQGSEA. This CDR3 is 15 amino acids long. The germline V and J ends were trimmed by 2 bases and 4 bases, with 17 bases remaining between them. The CDR3 coding sequence is TGCAGCGTTGAAATGGCCGGGGCGCGGGGAGAGACCCAGTACTTC. Residues: CSVEMAGARGETQYF. Full variable domain (remainder filled in from reference TRBV29-1 and TRBJ2-5): SAVISQKPSRDICQRGTSLTIQCQVDSQVTMMFWYRQQPGQSLTLIATANQGSEATYESGFVIDKFPISRPNLTFSTLTVSNMSPEDSSIYLCSVEMAGARGETQYFGPGTRLLVL.

Concerning this clone itself: The identical CDR3 is also encoded by other nucleotide sequences in the sample. The chain has TRBV5-5 and TRBJ2-3; D may be TRBD2 (5 bases). V lost 4 bases, J lost 8 bases, and 20 bases lay in between. The V gene's germline CDR1 is SGHKS and CDR2 YYEKEE (reference sequence). The CDR3 runs 15 residues. In DNA form, the CDR3 reads TGTGCCAGCAGCCTAAATCCGCTCGCTGGAGGTACGCAGTATTTT. As protein: CASSLNPLAGGTQYF. The full variable domain, in which reference TRBV5-5 and TRBJ2-3 provide the parts outside the CDR3, is DAGVTQSPTHLIKTRGQQVTLRCSPISGHKSVSWYQQVLGQGPQFIFQYYEKEERGRGNFPDRFSARQFPNYSSELNVNALLLGDSALYLCASSLNPLAGGTQYFGPGTRLTVL.

The chain uses TRBV30 and TRBJ2-1; D possibly corresponds to TRBD1 (6 bases). The germline CDR1 and CDR2 sequences are GTSNPN and SVGIG (reference sequence). CDR3 size: 16 residues. Trimming shortened V by 2 bases and J by 8 bases, and 22 bases separated the two germline ends. CDR3 in DNA: TGTGCCTGGAGTAGATTGGGGGACAACATTATCGATGAGCAGTTCTTC. It encodes CAWSRLGDNIIDEQFF. The full variable domain, with the rest looked up from reference TRBV30 and TRBJ2-1, is SQTIHQWPATLVQPVGSPLSLECTVEGTSNPNLYWYRQAAGRGLQLLFYSVGIGQISSEVPQNLSASRPQDRQFILSSKKLLLSDSGFYLCAWSRLGDNIIDEQFFGPGTRLTVL.

This clone was recorded a few times. V and J are TRBV15 and TRBJ2-1; D unresolved. Germline V gene data show CDR1 as LNHNV and CDR2 as YYDKDF (reference sequence). Trimming removed 1 base at V and 11 bases at J, with 18 bases between. The CDR3 runs 15 residues. The chain's CDR3 is CATSRGEVLGPQQFF. CDR3 in DNA: TGTGCCACCAGCAGAGGAGAGGTCTTGGGCCCTCAGCAGTTCTTC.

This chain uses TRBV2 with TRBJ2-2; TRBD2 agrees at 10 bases. The V gene's germline CDR1 is SNHLY and CDR2 FYNNEI. The CDR3 runs to 15 residues. V was clipped by 6 bases and J by 7 bases; unmatched bases: 8. The CDR3 DNA is TGTGCCAGCAGATATAGCGGGGGGTTGTACGGGGAGCTGTTTTTT. It yields the protein CASRYSGGLYGELFF.

This rearrangement joins TRBV7-9 to TRBJ1-5; no clear D. The ends were cut back, 3 bases at V and 0 bases at J, with 12 bases in the middle. CDR1 SEHNR and CDR2 FQNEAQ come from the germline V gene (reference sequence). This CDR3 comprises 16 residues. CDR3 in amino acids: CASSLGIDGSNQPQHF. As DNA, the CDR3 is TGTGCCAGCAGCTTGGGGATTGACGGTAGCAATCAGCCCCAGCATTTT.

The V gene is TRBV9, the J gene TRBJ1-1; D gene ambiguous. V shed 4 bases and J shed 1 base, with 8 bases lying between them. The CDR3 length is 13 residues. Germline V lookup: CDR1 SGDLS, CDR2 YYNGEE. CDR3 loop: CASSTTTNTEAFF. In nucleotides, the CDR3 is TGTGCCAGCAGCACTACTACGAACACTGAAGCTTTCTTT. The complete variable domain, with remaining parts taken from reference TRBV9 and TRBJ1-1, reads DSGVTQTPKHLITATGQRVTLRCSPRSGDLSVYWYQQSLDQGLQFLIQYYNGEERAKGNILERFSAQQFPDLHSELNLSSLELGDSALYFCASSTTTNTEAFFGQGTRLTVV.

The chain links TRBV29-1 to TRBJ2-5; perhaps D is TRBD1 or TRBD2 (5 bases each). Germline assignment: CDR1 SQVTM and CDR2 ANQGSEA. Trimming took off 7 bases at V and 5 bases at J, with 17 bases between the two ends. The CDR3 consists of 13 residues. The CDR3 coding sequence is TGCAGCGCGCAGCATGGGGGTTGGGAGACCCAGTACTTC. It specifies CSAQHGGWETQYF.

This clone has a handful of counts. Other DNA sequences from this sample encode an identical CDR3 as well. The chain joins TRBV29-1 to TRBJ2-5, with unresolved D. V was shortened by 6 bases and J by 2 bases, with 7 bases between the two germline ends. This CDR3 is 11 amino acids long. CDR1 is SQVTM, CDR2 ANQGSEA, per germline. The DNA of the CDR3 is TGCAGCGTCTACAGACAAGAGACCCAGTACTTC. Translation gives CSVYRQETQYF.

The chain employs TRBV7-2 and TRBJ2-3; D is perhaps TRBD2 (6 bases). The ends were cut back, 4 bases at V and 3 bases at J, with 11 bases in the middle. The CDR3 consists of 14 residues. CDR1 SGHTA and CDR2 FQGNSA come from the germline V gene. The CDR3 is CASSSGLFTDTQYF. Here the CDR3 DNA reads TGTGCCAGCAGCTCAGGACTATTTACAGATACGCAGTATTTT.

This clone was observed a handful of times. V and J are TRBV5-1 and TRBJ2-2; TRBD1 aligns across 8 bases. Trimming took 4 bases from V and 7 from J; bases not matched to a gene: 12. Germline CDR1 reads SGHRS; CDR2 reads YFSETQ. The CDR3 has 16 residues. The CDR3 is CASSPRTGLKSGELFF. In DNA, the CDR3 is TGCGCCAGCAGCCCACGGACAGGGTTGAAGAGCGGGGAGCTGTTTTTT.

V is TRBV7-2 and J is TRBJ2-5; TRBD1 agrees at 9 bases. Unmatched junction bases numbered 3, after V lost 0 bases and J lost 4 bases. This CDR3 spans 15 amino acids. The germline gives CDR1 SGHTA, CDR2 FQGNSA. The CDR3 DNA reads TGTGCCAGCAGCTTAGCGGGGACAGGGACAGAGACCCAGTACTTC. It codes for CASSLAGTGTETQYF.

This clone was seen repeatedly, ten times or more. The V gene is TRBV6-6, the J gene TRBJ2-7; TRBD2 matches 11 bases. This CDR3 is built from 15 residues. Germline trimming cut 7 bases from V and 5 bases from J; bases unmatched to any gene: 10. Germline loops: CDR1 MNHNY, CDR2 SVGAGI (reference sequence). The CDR3 region is CASIPTSGRLDEQYF. CDR3 nucleotide sequence: TGTGCCAGCATACCTACTAGCGGGAGACTCGACGAGCAGTACTTC.

This clone was seen more than once but under ten times. The chain has TRBV2 and TRBJ1-1, with no clear D. The CDR3 runs 13 residues. The germline V gene encodes CDR1 SNHLY and CDR2 FYNNEI. The V gene lost 1 base and the J gene lost 10 bases, with 13 bases spanning the gap. CDR3 nucleotide sequence: TGTGCCAGCAGTGAAGTTAGCGGGGTTCGAGCTTTCTTT. As protein: CASSEVSGVRAFF.

The CDR3 region is CASIRENTEAFF. CDR3 nucleotides: TGTGCCAGCATAAGAGAGAACACTGAAGCTTTCTTT. The chain combines TRBV2 with TRBJ1-1; D unresolved. This CDR3 is 12 amino acids long. V was cut by 7 bases and J by 1 base, with 7 bases left in between. Germline CDR1 SNHLY, CDR2 FYNNEI.

A note on this clone: Other nucleotide sequences in the sample specify the same CDR3. The V and J genes are TRBV28 and TRBJ1-2; D not resolved. CDR3 length: 11 amino acids. Trimming left V 3 bases short and J 8 bases short, with 7 bases between. Germline V gene lookup returns CDR1 MDHEN and CDR2 SYDVKM. The CDR3 bases are TGTGCCAGCAGTTTTCATCGAGGCTACACCTTC. It codes for CASSFHRGYTF.